This T cell receptor (beta chain) comes out of a study of blood T cell repertoires in COVID-19. Looking at the study overall: In each case, the material was cDNA or gDNA derived from T cells, B-cell-depleted T cells, or PBMCs.

Sequencing used immunoSEQ multiplex PCR; TCRdb keeps in-frame clones, though not all of them. The sample includes over 110,000 clones, 70% to 90% of them seen just once. Specimen: peripheral blood. The TCR comes from a man in his 70s with acute or convalescent COVID-19.

The CDR3 DNA is TGTGCCAGCAGTTTATTCGGGATCCAAGAGACCCAGTACTTC. The encoded protein is CASSLFGIQETQYF. The chain has TRBV28 and TRBJ2-5; possibly TRBD2 for D (5 bases). Trimming cost V 1 base and J 1 base, with 7 bases left between them. The germline gives CDR1 MDHEN, CDR2 SYDVKM. This CDR3 comprises 14 residues.